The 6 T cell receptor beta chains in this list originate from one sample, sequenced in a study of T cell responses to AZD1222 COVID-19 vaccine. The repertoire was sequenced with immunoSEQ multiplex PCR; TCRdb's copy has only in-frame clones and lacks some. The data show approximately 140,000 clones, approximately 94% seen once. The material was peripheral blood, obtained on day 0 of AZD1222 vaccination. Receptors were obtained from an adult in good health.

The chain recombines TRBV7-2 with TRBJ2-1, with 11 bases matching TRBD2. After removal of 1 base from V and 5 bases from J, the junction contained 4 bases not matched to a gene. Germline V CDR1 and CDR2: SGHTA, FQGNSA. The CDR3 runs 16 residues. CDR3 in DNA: TGTGCCAGCAGCTTAGTCGGGACTAGCGGTCACAATGAGCAGTTCTTC. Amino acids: CASSLVGTSGHNEQFF.

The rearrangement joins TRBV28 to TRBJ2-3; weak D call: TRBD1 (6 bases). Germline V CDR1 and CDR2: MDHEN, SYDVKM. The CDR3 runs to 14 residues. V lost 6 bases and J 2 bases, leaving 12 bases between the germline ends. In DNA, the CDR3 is TGTGCCAGCAGACCACAGGGTCTCACAGATACGCAGTATTTT. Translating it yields CASRPQGLTDTQYF.

The DNA for the CDR3 is TGTGCCAGCAACGGGTTCTCGGGTAATGGCTACACCTTC. Protein product: CASNGFSGNGYTF. The chain couples TRBV2 to TRBJ1-2; D remains unclear. The length of the CDR3 is 13 residues. The ends were cut back, 7 bases at V and 6 bases at J, with 15 bases in the middle. Germline V CDR1 and CDR2: SNHLY, FYNNEI.

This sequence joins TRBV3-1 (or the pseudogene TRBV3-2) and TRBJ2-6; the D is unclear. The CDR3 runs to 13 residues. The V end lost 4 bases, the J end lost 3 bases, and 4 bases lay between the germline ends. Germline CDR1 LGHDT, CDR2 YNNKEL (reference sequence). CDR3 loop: CASSPIGANVLTF. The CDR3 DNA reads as TGTGCCAGCAGCCCGATTGGGGCCAACGTCCTGACTTTC.

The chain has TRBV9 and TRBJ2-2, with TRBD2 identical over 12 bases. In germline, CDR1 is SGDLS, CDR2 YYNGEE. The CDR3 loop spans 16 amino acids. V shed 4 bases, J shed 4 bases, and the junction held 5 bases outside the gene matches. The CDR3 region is CASSPLGLAGTGELFF. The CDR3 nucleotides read TGTGCCAGCAGCCCCCTGGGACTAGCGGGCACCGGGGAGCTGTTTTTT.

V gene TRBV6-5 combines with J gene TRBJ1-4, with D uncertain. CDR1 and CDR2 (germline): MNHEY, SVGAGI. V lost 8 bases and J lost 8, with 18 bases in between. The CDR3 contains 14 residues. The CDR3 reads CASSGGSLSEKLFF. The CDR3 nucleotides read TGTGCCAGCTCGGGCGGATCCCTCTCAGAAAAACTGTTTTTT.